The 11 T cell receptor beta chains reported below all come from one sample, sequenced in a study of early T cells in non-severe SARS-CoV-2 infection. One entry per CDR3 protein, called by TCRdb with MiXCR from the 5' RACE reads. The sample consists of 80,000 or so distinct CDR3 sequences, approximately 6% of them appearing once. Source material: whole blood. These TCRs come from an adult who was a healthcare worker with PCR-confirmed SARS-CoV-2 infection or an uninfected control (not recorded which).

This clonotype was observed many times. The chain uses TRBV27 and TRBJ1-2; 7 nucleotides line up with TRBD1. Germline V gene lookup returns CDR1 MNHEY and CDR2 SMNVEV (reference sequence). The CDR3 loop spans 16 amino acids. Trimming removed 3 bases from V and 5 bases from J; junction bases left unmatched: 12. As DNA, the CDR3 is TGTGCCAGCAGTTTCGCCCCGACAGGGAAGGGGTATGGCTACACCTTC. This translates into CASSFAPTGKGYGYTF.

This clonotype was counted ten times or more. This chain's CDR3 is CASSVDQGNTEAFF. The CDR3 DNA reads TGTGCCAGCAGCGTAGACCAGGGAAACACTGAAGCTTTCTTT. The chain carries TRBV9 and TRBJ1-1; a possible D gene is TRBD1 (5 bases). Germline values: CDR1 SGDLS, CDR2 YYNGEE. V was pared by 0 bases and J by 2 bases, with 8 bases between. The CDR3 loop spans 14 amino acids. Full variable domain (outside the CDR3, taken from reference TRBV9 and TRBJ1-1): DSGVTQTPKHLITATGQRVTLRCSPRSGDLSVYWYQQSLDQGLQFLIQYYNGEERAKGNILERFSAQQFPDLHSELNLSSLELGDSALYFCASSVDQGNTEAFFGQGTRLTVV.

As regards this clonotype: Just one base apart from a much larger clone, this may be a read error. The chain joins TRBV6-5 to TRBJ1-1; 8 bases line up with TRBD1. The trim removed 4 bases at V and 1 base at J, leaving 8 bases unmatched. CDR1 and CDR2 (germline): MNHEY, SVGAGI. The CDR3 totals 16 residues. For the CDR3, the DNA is TGTGCCAGCAGTTCAGGACAGGGACCCAAGAACACTGAAGCTTTCTTT. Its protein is CASSSGQGPKNTEAFF.

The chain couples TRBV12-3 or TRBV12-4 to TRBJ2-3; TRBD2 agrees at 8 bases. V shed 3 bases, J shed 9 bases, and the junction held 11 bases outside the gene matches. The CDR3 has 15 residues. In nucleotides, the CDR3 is TGTGCCAGCAGTTTGCCGCGGGGGGTTCGGGAAACGCAGTATTTT. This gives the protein CASSLPRGVRETQYF.

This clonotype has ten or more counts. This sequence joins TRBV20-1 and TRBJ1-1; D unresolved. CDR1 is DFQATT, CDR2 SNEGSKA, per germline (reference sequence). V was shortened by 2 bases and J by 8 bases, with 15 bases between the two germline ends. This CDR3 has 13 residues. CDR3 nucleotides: TGCAGTGCTAGACCGGGCCGGGGATACGAAGCTTTCTTT. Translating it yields CSARPGRGYEAFF.

Written as DNA, the CDR3 is TGCGCCAGCAGCTTGGCTGGACAGGGGGCAAACATTCAGTACTTC. It yields the protein CASSLAGQGANIQYF. The chain uses TRBV5-1 and TRBJ2-4; 11 nucleotides line up with TRBD1. Trimming took 0 bases from V and 6 from J; bases not matched to a gene: 2. Germline lookup yields CDR1 SGHRS and CDR2 YFSETQ. CDR3 size: 15 residues.

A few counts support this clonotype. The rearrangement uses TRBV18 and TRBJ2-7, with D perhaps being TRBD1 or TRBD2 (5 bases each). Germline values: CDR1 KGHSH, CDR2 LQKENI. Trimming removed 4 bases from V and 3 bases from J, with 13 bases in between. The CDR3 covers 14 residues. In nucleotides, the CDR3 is TGTGCCAGCTCACGGGGACGGCAGGACTACGAGCAGTACTTC. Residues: CASSRGRQDYEQYF.

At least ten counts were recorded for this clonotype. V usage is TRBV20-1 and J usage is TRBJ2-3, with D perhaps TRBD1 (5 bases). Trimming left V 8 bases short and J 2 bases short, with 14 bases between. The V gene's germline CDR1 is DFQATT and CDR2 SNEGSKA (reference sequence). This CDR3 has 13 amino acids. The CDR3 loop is CSTQGGITDTQYF. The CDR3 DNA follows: TGCAGTACTCAGGGCGGAATCACAGATACGCAGTATTTT.

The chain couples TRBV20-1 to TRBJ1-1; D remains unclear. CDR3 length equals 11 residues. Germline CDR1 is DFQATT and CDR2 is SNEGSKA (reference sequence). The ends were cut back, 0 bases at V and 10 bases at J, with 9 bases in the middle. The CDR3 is CSARDRSAAFF. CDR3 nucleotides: TGCAGTGCTAGAGACAGGTCCGCAGCTTTCTTT.

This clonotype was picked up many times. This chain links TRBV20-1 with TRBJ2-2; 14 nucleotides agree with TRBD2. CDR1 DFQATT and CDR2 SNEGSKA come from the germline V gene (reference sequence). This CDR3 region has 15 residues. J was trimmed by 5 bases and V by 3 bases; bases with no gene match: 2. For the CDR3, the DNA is TGCAGTGCTAGGACTAGCGGGAGGGCTACCGGGGAGCTGTTTTTT. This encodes CSARTSGRATGELFF.

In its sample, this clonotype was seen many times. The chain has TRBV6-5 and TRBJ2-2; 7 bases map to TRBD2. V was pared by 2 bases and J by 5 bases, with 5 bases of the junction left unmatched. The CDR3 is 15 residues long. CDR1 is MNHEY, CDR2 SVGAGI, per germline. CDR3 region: CASSYELAPTGELFF. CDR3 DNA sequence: TGTGCCAGCAGTTACGAACTAGCGCCGACCGGGGAGCTGTTTTTT.